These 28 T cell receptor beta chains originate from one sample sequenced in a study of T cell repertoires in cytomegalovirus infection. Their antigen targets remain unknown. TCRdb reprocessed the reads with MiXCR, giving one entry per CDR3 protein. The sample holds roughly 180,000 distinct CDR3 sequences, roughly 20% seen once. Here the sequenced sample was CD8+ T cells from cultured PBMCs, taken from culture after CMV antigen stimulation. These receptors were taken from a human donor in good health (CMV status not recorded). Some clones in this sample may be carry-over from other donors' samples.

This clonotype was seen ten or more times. CDR3 residues: CASTQIPGQRDGYTF. The CDR3 region has the DNA TGTGCCAGCACTCAGATTCCGGGACAAAGGGATGGCTACACCTTC. The V call is TRBV6-1, the J call TRBJ1-2; a possible D gene is TRBD1 (6 bases). Per germline, CDR1 MNHNS and CDR2 SASEGT. This CDR3 contains 15 residues. V was pared by 7 bases and J by 6 bases, with 21 bases between.

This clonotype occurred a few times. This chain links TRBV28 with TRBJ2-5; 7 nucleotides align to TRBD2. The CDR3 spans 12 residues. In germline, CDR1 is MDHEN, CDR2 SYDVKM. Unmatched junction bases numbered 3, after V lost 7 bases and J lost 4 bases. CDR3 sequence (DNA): TGTGCCAGCATGGGACTATCAGAGACCCAGTACTTC. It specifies CASMGLSETQYF.

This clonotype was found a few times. CDR3 protein: CASRDRGYYNEQFF. The CDR3 DNA reads TGTGCCAGCAGGGACAGGGGCTACTACAATGAGCAGTTCTTC. The rearrangement uses TRBV2 and TRBJ2-1; 9 bases line up with TRBD1. Unmatched junction bases numbered 3, after V lost 6 bases and J lost 3 bases. The CDR3 extends over 14 amino acids. Germline CDR1 reads SNHLY; CDR2 reads FYNNEI.

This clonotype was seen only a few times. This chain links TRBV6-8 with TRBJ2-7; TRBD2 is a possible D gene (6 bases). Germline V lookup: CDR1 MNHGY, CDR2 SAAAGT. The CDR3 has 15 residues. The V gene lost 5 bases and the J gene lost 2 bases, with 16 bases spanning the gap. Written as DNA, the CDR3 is TGTGCCAGCAGTACCCCGGGAGAAAAGGCCTACGAGCAGTACTTC. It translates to CASSTPGEKAYEQYF.

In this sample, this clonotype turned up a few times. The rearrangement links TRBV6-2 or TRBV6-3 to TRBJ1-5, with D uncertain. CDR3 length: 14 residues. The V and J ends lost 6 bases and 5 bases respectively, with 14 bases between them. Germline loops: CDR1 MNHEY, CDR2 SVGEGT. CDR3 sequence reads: CASSSWGGYQPQHF. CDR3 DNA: TGTGCCAGCAGCTCGTGGGGAGGCTATCAGCCCCAGCATTTT.

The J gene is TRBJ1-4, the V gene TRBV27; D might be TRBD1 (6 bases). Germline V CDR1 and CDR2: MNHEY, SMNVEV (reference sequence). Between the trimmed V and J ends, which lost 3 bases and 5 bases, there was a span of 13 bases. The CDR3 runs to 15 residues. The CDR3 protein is CASSFHREVNEKLFF. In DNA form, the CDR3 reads TGTGCCAGCAGTTTCCACAGGGAGGTGAATGAAAAACTGTTTTTT.

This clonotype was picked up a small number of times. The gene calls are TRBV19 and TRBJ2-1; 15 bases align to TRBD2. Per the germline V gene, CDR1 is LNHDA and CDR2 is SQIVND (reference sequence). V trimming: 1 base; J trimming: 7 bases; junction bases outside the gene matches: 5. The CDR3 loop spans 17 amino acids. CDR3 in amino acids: CASSIAWTSGGGNEQFF. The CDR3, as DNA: TGTGCCAGTAGTATAGCTTGGACTAGCGGGGGGGGAAATGAGCAGTTCTTC.

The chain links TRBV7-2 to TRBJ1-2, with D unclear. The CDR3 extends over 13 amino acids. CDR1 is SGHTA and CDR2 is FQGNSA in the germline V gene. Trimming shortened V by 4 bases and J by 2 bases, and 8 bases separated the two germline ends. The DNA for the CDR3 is TGTGCCAGCAGCTCACCGGACAACTATGGCTACACCTTC. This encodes CASSSPDNYGYTF.

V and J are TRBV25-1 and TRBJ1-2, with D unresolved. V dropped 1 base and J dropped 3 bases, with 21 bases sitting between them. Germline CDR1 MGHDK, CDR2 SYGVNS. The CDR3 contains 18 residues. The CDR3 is CASSESGRVLLGDYGYTF. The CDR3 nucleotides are TGTGCCAGCAGTGAATCGGGAAGGGTGCTATTAGGAGACTATGGCTACACCTTC.

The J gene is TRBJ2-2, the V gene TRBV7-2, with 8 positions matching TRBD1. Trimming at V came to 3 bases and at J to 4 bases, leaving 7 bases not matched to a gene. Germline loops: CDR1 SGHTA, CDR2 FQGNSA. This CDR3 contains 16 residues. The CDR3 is CASSLMGRGLTGELFF. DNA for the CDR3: TGTGCCAGCAGCTTGATGGGCAGGGGGCTCACCGGGGAGCTGTTTTTT.

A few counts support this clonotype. The CDR3 sequence: CASSPWGGGNYGYTF. The CDR3 bases are TGTGCCAGCAGCCCGTGGGGAGGGGGTAACTATGGCTACACCTTC. The V gene is TRBV7-2, the J gene TRBJ1-2; possible D gene TRBD1, 6 bases. The CDR3 has 15 residues. In germline, CDR1 is SGHTA, CDR2 FQGNSA. Deletions cut 5 bases from V and 1 base from J, with 14 bases between.

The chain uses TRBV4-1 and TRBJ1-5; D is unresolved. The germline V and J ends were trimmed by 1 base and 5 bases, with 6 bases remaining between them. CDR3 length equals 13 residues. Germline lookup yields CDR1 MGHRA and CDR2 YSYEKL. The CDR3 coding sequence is TGCGCCAGCAGCCAAGCGTTGGATCAGCCCCAGCATTTT. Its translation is CASSQALDQPQHF.

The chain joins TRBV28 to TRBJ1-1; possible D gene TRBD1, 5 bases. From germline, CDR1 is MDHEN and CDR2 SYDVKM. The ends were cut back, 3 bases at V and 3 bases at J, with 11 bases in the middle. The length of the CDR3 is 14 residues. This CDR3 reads CASSLKGRDTEAFF. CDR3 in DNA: TGTGCCAGCAGTTTGAAGGGGCGGGACACTGAAGCTTTCTTT.

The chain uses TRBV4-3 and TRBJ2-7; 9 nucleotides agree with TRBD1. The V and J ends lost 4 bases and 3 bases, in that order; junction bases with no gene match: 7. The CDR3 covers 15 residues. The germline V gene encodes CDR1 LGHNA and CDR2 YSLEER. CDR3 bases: TGCGCCAGCAGCCTGGAGCCGGGACAGGGCTACGAGCAGTACTTC. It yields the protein CASSLEPGQGYEQYF.

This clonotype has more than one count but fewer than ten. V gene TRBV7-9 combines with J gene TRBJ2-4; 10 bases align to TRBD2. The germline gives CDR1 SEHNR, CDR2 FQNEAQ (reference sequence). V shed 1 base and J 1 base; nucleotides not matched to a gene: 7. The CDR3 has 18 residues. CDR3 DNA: TGTGCCAGCAGCTTAGAAGCGGGGGGGCGTATCGCCAAAAACATTCAGTACTTC. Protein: CASSLEAGGRIAKNIQYF.

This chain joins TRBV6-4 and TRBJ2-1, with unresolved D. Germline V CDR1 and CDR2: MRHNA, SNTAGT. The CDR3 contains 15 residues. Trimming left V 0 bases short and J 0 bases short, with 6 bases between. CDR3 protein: CASSDSERSYNEQFF. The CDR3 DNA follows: TGTGCCAGCAGTGACTCTGAGCGCTCCTACAATGAGCAGTTCTTC.

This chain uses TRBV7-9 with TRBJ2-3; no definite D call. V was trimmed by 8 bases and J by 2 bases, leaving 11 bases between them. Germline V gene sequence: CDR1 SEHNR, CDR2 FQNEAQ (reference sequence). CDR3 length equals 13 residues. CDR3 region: CASLGRITDTQYF. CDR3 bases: TGTGCCAGCCTCGGCAGGATCACAGATACGCAGTATTTT.

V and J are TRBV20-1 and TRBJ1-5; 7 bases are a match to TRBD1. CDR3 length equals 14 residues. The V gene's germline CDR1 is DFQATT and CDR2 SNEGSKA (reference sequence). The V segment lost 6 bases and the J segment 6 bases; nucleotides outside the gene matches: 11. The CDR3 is CSAPDRAAGQPQHF. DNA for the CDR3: TGCAGTGCCCCTGACAGGGCAGCGGGTCAGCCCCAGCATTTT.

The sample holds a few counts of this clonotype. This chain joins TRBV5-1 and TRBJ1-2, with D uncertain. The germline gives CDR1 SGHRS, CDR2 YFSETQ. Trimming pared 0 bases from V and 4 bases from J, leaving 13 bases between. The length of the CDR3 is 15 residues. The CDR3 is CASSLEWTLPYGYTF. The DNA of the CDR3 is TGCGCCAGCAGCTTGGAATGGACCCTGCCCTATGGCTACACCTTC.

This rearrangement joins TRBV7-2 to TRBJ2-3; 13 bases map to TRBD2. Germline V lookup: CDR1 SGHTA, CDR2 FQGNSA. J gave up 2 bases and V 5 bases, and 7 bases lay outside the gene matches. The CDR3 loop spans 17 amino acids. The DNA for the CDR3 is TGTGCCAGCAGCCCCCTTACTAGCGGGGGGGCCACAGATACGCAGTATTTT. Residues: CASSPLTSGGATDTQYF.

DNA of the CDR3: TGTGCCAGCAGCTTAGAGGGGACTAGCGGAACTATTACGAACACCGGGGAGCTGTTTTTT. Translated, it gives CASSLEGTSGTITNTGELFF. J is TRBJ2-2 and V is TRBV7-2; 11 nucleotides line up with TRBD2. V was clipped by 1 base and J by 0 bases; unmatched bases: 10. The CDR3 contains 20 residues. Germline V CDR1 and CDR2: SGHTA, FQGNSA.

The CDR3 is CASSLFHRQGTNEKLFF. The DNA of the CDR3 is TGTGCCAGCAGCCTATTTCATCGACAGGGAACTAATGAAAAACTGTTTTTT. The chain links TRBV7-8 to TRBJ1-4; 7 nucleotides agree with TRBD1. The CDR3 runs to 17 residues. The germline CDR1 and CDR2 sequences are SGHVS and FQNEAQ. The ends lost 5 bases at V and 1 base at J; junction bases unmatched: 10.

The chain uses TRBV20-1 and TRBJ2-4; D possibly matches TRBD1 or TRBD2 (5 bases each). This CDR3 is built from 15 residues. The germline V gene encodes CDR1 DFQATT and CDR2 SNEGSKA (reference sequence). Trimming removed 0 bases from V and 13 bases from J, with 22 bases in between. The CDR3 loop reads CSARDTAGTKNRQYF. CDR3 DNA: TGCAGTGCTAGAGACACGGCCGGGACGAAAAACAGGCAGTACTTC.

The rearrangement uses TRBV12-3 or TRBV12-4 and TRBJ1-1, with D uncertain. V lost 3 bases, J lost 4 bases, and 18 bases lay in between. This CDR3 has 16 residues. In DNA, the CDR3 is TGTGCCAGCAGTTTTGGTCCCCGGATTGCCGGCACTGAAGCTTTCTTT. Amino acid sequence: CASSFGPRIAGTEAFF.

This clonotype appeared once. DNA of the CDR3: TGTGCCAGCAGTTACTTGGAGGGGGCCTACAATGAGCAGTTCTTC. Amino acid sequence: CASSYLEGAYNEQFF. The gene calls are TRBV6-6 and TRBJ2-1; D tentatively fits TRBD1 or TRBD2 (6 bases each). The ends were cut back, 1 base at V and 2 bases at J, with 9 bases in the middle. CDR1 is MNHNY, CDR2 SVGAGI, per germline (reference sequence). The CDR3 loop spans 15 amino acids.

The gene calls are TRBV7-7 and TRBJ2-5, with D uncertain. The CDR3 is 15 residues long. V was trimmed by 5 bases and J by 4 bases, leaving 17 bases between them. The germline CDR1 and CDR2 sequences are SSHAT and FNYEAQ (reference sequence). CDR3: CASSPSPVIGETQYF. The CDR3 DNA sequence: TGTGCCAGCAGCCCTTCCCCGGTCATAGGAGAGACCCAGTACTTC.

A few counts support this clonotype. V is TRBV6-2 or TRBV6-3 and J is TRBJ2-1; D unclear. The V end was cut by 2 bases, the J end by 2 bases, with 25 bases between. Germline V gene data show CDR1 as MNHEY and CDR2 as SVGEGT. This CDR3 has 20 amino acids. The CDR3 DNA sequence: TGTGCCAGCAGTTACGCAGTGGCGAGCTGGGCTATGGACGCCTACAATGAGCAGTTCTTC. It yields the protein CASSYAVASWAMDAYNEQFF.

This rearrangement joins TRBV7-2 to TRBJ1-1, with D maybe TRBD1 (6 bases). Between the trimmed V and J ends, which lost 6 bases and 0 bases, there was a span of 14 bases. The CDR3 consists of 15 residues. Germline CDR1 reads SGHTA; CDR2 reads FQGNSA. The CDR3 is CASSSQGGVNTEAFF. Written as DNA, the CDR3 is TGTGCCAGCAGTTCACAGGGAGGGGTGAACACTGAAGCTTTCTTT.